This T cell receptor (beta chain) was profiled in a study of beta chain features in type 1 diabetes. Study results and limitations: More deletions and fewer insertions at VDJ junctions were found in patients with type 1 diabetes. Naive, central memory and regulatory TCRB repertoires appeared more similar among patients than healthy donors.

Expressed TCRB transcripts were sequenced because the isolated RNA had all been reverse transcribed beforehand. Method: immunoSEQ multiplex PCR; TCRdb's copy keeps in-frame clones and lacks some. In the table there are about 290,000 clones, roughly 8% of which are singletons. Averaging approximately 120 mL, one heparinised blood draw came from each individual donor. This clone appeared a few times. Antigen unknown. The germline gives CDR1 LGHNA, CDR2 YNFKEQ. J gave up 10 bases and V 0 bases, and 12 bases lay outside the gene matches. The CDR3 loop spans 16 amino acids. This clonotype was sampled from a woman under 30 in good health. Sequences were obtained from central memory CD4+ T cells from blood. The chain joins TRBV4-2 to TRBJ2-1; TRBD2 matches at 7 bases. This chain's CDR3 is CASSQDSAGPIVEQFF. The CDR3 nucleotides read TGTGCCAGCAGCCAAGATTCAGCGGGGCCCATAGTCGAGCAGTTCTTC.